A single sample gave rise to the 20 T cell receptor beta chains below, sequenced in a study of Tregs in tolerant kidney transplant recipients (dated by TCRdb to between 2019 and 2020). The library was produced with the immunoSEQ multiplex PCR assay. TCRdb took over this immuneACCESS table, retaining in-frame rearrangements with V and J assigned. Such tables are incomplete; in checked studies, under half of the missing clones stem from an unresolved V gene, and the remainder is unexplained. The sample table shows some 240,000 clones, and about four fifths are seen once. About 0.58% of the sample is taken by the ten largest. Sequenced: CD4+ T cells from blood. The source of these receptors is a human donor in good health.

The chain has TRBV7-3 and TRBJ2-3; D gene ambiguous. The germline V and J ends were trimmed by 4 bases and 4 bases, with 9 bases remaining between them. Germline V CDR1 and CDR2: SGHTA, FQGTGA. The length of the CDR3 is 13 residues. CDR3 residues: CASSSYTSDTQYF. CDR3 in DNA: TGTGCCAGCAGCTCGTACACCTCAGATACGCAGTATTTT.

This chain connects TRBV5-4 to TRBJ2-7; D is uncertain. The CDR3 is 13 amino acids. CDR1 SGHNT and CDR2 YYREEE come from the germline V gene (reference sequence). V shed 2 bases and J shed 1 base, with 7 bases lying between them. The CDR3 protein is CASSFYSSYEQYF. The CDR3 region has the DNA TGTGCCAGCAGCTTTTACAGTTCCTACGAGCAGTACTTC.

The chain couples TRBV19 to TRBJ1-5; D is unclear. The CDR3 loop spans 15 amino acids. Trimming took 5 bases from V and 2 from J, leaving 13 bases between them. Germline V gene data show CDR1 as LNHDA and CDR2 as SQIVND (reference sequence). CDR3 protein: CASSPLQRGNQPQHF. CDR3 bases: TGTGCCAGTAGTCCGCTGCAACGGGGCAATCAGCCCCAGCATTTT.

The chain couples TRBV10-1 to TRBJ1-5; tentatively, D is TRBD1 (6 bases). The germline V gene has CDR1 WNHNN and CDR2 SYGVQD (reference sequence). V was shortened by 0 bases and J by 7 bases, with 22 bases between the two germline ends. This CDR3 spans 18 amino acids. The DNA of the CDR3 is TGCGCCAGCAGTGAGTCTAGAACAGGGTTAATTAGTAAGCAGCCCCAGCATTTT. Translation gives CASSESRTGLISKQPQHF.

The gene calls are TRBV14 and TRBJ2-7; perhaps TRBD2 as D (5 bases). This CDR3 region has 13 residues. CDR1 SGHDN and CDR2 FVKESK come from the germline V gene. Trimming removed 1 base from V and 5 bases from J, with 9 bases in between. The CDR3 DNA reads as TGTGCCAGCAGCCAAGGGAGGACCAACGAGCAGTACTTC. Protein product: CASSQGRTNEQYF. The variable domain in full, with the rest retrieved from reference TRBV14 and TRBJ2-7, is EAGVTQFPSHSVIEKGQTVTLRCDPISGHDNLYWYRRVMGKEIKFLLHFVKESKQDESGMPNNRFLAERTGGTYSTLKVQPAELEDSGVYFCASSQGRTNEQYFGPGTRLTVT.

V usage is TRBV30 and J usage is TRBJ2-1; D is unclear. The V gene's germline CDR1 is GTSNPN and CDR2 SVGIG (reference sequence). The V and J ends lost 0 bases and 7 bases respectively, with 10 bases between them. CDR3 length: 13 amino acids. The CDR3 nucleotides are TGTGCCTGGAGTGTTCGACCCGATAATGAGCAGTTCTTC. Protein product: CAWSVRPDNEQFF.

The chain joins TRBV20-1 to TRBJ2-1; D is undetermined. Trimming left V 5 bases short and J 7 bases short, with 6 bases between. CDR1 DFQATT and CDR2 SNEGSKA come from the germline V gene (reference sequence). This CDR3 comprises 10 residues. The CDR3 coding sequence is TGCAGTGCTCGGCAGAATGAGCAGTTCTTC. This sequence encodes CSARQNEQFF.

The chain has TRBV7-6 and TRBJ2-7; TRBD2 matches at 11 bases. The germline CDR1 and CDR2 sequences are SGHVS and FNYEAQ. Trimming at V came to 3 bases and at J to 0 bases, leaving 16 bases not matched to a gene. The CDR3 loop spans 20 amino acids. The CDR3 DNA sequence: TGTGCCAGCAGCTTTCTAGCGGGAGGCCCCCCATTAAAGAGCTCCTACGAGCAGTACTTC. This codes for CASSFLAGGPPLKSSYEQYF.

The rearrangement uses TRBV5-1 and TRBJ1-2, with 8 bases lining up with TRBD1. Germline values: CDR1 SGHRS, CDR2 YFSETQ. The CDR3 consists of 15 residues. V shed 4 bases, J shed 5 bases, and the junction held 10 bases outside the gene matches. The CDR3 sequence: CASSRSGQGIYGYTF. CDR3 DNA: TGCGCCAGCAGCCGTTCCGGACAGGGTATTTATGGCTACACCTTC.

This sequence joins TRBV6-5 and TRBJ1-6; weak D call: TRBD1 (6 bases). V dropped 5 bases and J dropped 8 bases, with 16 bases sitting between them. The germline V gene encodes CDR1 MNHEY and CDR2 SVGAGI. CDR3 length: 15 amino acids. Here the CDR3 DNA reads TGTGCCAGCAGTACGACAGGATCTTCTGATTCACCCCTCCACTTT. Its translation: CASSTTGSSDSPLHF.

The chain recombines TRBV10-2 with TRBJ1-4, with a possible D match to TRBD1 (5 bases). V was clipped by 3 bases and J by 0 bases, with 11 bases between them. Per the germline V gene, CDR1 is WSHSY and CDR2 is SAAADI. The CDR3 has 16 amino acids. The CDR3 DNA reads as TGCGCCAGCAGTGAAAGGGACCGAACAACTAATGAAAAACTGTTTTTT. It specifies CASSERDRTTNEKLFF.

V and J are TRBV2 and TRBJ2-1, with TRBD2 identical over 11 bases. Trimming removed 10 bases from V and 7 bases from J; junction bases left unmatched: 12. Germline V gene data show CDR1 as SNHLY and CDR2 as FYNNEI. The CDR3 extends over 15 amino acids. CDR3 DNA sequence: TGTGCCACCCAGGGGGCTAGCGGGAGGCAGAATGAGCAGTTCTTC. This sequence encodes CATQGASGRQNEQFF.

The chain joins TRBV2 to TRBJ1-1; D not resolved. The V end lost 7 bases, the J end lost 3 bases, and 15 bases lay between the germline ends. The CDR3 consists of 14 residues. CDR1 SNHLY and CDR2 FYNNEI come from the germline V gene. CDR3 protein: CASTASAGYTEAFF. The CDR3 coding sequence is TGTGCCAGCACCGCTAGCGCCGGCTACACTGAAGCTTTCTTT.

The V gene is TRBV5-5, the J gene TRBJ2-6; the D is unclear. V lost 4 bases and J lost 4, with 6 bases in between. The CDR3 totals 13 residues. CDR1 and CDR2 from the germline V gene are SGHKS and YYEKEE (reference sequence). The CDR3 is CASSLEGANVLTF. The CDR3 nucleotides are TGTGCCAGCAGCCTAGAAGGGGCCAACGTCCTGACTTTC.

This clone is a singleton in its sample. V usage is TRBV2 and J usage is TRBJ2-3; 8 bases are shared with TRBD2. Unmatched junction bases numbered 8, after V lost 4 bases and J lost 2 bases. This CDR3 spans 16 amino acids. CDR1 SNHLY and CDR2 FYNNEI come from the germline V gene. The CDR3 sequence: CASSARLALNTDTQYF. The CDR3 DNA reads TGTGCCAGCAGTGCGCGACTAGCGCTGAACACAGATACGCAGTATTTT.

The CDR3 DNA sequence: TGTGCCAGCCACCAACTGAACACTGAAGCTTTCTTT. It translates to CASHQLNTEAFF. The genes are TRBV18 and TRBJ1-1; D is uncertain. This CDR3 is 12 amino acids long. V lost 8 bases to trimming and J lost 0 bases, with 7 bases between them. Germline-derived CDR1 and CDR2 are KGHSH and LQKENI.

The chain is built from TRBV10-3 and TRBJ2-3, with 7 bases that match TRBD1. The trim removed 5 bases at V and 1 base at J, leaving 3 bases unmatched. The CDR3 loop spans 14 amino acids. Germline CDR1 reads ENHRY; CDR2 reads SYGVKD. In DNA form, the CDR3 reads TGTGCCATCAGTCGTACAGGGGGCACAGATACGCAGTATTTT. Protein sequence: CAISRTGGTDTQYF.

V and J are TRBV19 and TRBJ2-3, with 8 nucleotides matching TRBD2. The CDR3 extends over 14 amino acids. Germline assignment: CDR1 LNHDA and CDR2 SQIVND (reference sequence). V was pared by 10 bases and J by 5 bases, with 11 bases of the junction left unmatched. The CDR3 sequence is CATTDRTSGDTQYF. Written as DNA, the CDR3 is TGTGCCACCACAGACCGCACTAGCGGAGATACGCAGTATTTT.

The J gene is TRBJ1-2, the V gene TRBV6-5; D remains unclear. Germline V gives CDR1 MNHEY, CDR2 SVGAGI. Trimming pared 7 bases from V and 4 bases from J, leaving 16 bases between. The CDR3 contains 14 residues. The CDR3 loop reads CASKGRAPPYGYTF. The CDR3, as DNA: TGTGCCAGCAAGGGTAGGGCCCCCCCCTATGGCTACACCTTC.

The CDR3 DNA reads as TGTGCCAGTAGTAACCCGGGACAGGGGGCCAAAAACATTCAGTACTTC. Encoded protein: CASSNPGQGAKNIQYF. V and J are TRBV19 and TRBJ2-4; 10 nucleotides line up with TRBD1. This CDR3 spans 16 amino acids. Germline V gives CDR1 LNHDA, CDR2 SQIVND (reference sequence). V lost 4 bases to trimming and J lost 1 base; unmatched junction nucleotides: 4.